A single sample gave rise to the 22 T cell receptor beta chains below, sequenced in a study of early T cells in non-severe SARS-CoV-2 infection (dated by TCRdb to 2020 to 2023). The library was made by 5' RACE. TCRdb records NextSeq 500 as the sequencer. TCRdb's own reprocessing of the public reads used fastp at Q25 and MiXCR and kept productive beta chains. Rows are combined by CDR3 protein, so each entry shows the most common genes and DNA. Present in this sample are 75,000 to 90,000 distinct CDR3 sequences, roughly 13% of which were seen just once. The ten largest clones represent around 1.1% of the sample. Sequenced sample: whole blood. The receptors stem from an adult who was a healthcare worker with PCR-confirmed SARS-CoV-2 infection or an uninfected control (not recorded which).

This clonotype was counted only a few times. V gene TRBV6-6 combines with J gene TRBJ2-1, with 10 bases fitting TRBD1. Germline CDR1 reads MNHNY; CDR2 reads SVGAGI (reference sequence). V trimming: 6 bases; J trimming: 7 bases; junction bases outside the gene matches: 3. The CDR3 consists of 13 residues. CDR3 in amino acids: CASSTGQGNEQFF. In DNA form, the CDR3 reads TGTGCCAGCAGCACGGGACAGGGGAATGAGCAGTTCTTC.

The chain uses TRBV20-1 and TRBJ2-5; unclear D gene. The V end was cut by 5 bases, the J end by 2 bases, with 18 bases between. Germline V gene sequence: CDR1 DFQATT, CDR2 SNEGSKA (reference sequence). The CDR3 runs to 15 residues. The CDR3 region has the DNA TGCAGTGCTTCCCCGGGCACAGAACCTCAAGAGACCCAGTACTTC. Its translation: CSASPGTEPQETQYF.

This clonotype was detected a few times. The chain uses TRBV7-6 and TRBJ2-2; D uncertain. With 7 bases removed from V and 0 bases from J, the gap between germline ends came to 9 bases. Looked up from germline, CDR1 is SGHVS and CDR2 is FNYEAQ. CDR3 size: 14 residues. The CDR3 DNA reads TGTGCCAGCACCCGGACGGCGAACACCGGGGAGCTGTTTTTT. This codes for CASTRTANTGELFF.

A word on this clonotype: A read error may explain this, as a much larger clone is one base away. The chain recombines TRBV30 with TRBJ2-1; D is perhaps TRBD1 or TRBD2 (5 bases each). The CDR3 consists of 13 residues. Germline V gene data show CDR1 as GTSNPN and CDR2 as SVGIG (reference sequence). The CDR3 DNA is TGTGCCTGGACCCGGGGCAACTTCAATGCGCAGTTCTTC. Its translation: CAWTRGNFNAQFF.

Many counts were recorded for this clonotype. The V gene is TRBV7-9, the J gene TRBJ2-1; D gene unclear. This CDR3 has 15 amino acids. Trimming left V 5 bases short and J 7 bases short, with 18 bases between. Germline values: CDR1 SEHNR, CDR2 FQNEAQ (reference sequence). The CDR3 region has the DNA TGTGCCAGCAGCCCCGGACGGACCTTTAAAAATGAGCAGTTCTTC. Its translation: CASSPGRTFKNEQFF. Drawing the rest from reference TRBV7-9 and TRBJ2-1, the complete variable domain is DTGVSQNPRHKITKRGQNVTFRCDPISEHNRLYWYRQTLGQGPEFLTYFQNEAQLEKSRLLSDRFSAERPKGSFSTLEIQRTEQGDSAMYLCASSPGRTFKNEQFFGPGTRLTVL.

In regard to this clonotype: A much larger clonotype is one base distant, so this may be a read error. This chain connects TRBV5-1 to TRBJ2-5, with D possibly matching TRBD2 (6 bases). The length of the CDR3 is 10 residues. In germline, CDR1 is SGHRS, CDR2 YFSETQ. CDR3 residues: CVSSGETQYF. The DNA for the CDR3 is TGCGTCAGCAGCGGGGAGACCCAGTACTTC.

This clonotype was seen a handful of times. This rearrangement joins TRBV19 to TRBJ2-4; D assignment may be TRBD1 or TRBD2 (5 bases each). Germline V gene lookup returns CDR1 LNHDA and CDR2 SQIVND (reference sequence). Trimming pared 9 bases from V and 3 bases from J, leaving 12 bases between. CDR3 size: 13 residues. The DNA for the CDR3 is TGTGCCAGCGGGACCCGGGGCAAAAACATTCAGTACTTC. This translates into CASGTRGKNIQYF.

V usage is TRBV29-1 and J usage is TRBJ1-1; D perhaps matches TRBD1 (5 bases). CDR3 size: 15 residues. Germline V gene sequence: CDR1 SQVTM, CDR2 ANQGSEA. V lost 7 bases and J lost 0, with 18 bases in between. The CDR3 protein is CSAQPGWGMNTEAFF. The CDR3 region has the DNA TGCAGCGCCCAGCCGGGGTGGGGGATGAACACTGAAGCTTTCTTT.

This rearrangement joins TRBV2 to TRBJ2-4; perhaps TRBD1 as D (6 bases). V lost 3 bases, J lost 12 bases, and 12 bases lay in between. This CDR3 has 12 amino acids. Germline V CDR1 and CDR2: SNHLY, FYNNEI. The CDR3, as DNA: TGTGCCAGCAGTGACAGGGGAGTCGCTCAGTACTTC. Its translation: CASSDRGVAQYF. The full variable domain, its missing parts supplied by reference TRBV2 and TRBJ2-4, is EPEVTQTPSHQVTQMGQEVILRCVPISNHLYFYWYRQILGQKVEFLVSFYNNEISEKSEIFDDQFSVERPDGSNFTLKIRSTKLEDSAMYFCASSDRGVAQYFGAGTRLSVL.

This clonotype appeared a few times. CDR3 in DNA: TGTGCCAGCAGCTTTTTTCTCAGCGTCAACACTGAAGCTTTCTTT. Amino acid sequence: CASSFFLSVNTEAFF. The chain couples TRBV7-2 to TRBJ1-1; D gene ambiguous. The V gene's germline CDR1 is SGHTA and CDR2 FQGNSA. The CDR3 runs 15 residues. The V end was cut by 3 bases, the J end by 2 bases, with 13 bases between.

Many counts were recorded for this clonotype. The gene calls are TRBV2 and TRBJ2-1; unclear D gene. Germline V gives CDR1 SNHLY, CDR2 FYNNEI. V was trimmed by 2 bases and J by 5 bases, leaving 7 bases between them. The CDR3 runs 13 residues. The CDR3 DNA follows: TGTGCCAGCAGTGAACCAGCGAACAATGAGCAGTTCTTC. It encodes CASSEPANNEQFF.

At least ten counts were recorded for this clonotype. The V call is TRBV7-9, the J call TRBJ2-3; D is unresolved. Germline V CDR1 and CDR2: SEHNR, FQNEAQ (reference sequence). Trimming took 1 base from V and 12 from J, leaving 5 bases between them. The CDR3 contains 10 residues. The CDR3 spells CASSLVLQYF. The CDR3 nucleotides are TGTGCCAGCAGCTTAGTACTCCAGTATTTT. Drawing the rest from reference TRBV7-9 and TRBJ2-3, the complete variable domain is DTGVSQNPRHKITKRGQNVTFRCDPISEHNRLYWYRQTLGQGPEFLTYFQNEAQLEKSRLLSDRFSAERPKGSFSTLEIQRTEQGDSAMYLCASSLVLQYFGPGTRLTVL.

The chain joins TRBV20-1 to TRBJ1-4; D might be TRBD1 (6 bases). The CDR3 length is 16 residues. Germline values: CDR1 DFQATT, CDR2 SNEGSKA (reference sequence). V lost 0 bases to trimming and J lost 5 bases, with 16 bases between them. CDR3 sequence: CSARDQAGAWNEKLFF. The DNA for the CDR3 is TGCAGTGCTAGAGATCAGGCGGGGGCCTGGAATGAAAAACTGTTTTTT.

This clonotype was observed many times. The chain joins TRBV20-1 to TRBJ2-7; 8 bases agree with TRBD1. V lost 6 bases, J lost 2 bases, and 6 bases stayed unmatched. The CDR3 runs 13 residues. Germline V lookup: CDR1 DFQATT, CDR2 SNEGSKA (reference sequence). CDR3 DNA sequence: TGCAGTGCCACCGGGACAGGCCCCTACGAGCAGTACTTC. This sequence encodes CSATGTGPYEQYF.

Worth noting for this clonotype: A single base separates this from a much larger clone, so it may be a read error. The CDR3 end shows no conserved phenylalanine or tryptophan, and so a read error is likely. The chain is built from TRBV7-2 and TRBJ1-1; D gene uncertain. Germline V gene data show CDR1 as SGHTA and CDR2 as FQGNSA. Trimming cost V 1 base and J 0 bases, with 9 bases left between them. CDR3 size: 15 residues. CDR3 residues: CASSLVVSMNTEAFL. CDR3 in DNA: TGTGCCAGCAGCTTAGTAGTATCGATGAACACTGAAGCTTTCCTT.

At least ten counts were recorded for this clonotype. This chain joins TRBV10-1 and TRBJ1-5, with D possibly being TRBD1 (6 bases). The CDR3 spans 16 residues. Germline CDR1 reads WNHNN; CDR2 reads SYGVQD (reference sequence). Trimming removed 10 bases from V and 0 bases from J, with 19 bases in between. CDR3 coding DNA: TGCGCCATCACAATCACAGGGAATTATAGCAATCAGCCCCAGCATTTT. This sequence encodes CAITITGNYSNQPQHF.

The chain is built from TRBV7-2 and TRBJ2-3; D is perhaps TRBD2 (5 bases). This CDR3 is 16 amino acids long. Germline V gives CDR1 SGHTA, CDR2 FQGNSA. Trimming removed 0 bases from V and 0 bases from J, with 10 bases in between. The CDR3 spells CASSLAPRTSTDTQYF. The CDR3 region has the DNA TGTGCCAGCAGCTTAGCTCCTAGGACTAGCACAGATACGCAGTATTTT. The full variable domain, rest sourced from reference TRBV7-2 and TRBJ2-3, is GAGVSQSPSNKVTEKGKDVELRCDPISGHTALYWYRQSLGQGLEFLIYFQGNSAPDKSGLPSDRFSAERTGGSVSTLTIQRTQQEDSAVYLCASSLAPRTSTDTQYFGPGTRLTVL.

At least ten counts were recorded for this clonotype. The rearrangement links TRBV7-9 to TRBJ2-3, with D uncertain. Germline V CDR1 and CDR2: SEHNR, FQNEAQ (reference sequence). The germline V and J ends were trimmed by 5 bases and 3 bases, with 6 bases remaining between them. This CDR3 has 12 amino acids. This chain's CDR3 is CASSLLTDTQYF. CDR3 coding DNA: TGTGCCAGCAGCCTCCTGACAGATACGCAGTATTTT.

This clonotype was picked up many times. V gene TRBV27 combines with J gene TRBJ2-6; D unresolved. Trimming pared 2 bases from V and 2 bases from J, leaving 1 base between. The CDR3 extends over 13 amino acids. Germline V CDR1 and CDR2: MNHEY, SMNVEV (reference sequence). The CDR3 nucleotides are TGTGCCAGCAGTTTAACTGGGGCCAACGTCCTGACTTTC. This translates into CASSLTGANVLTF.

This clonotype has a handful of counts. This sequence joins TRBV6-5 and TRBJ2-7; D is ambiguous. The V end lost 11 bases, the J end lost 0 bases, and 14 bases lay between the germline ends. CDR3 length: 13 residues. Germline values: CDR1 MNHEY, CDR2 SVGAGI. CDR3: CASLGTSSYEQYF. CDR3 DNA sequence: TGTGCCTCCTTGGGCACCTCCTCCTACGAGCAGTACTTC.

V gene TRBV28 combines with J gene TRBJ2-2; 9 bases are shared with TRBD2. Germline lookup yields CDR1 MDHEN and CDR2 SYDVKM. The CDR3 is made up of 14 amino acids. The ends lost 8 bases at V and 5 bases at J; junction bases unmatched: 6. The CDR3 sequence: CASLGGGETGELFF. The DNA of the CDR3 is TGTGCCAGCCTTGGCGGGGGGGAAACCGGGGAGCTGTTTTTT.

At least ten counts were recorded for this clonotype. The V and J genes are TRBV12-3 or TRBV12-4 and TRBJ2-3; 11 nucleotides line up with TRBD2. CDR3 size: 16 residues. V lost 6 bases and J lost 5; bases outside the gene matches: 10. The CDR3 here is CASRLYSGGAQDTQYF. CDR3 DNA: TGTGCCAGCAGACTGTATAGCGGGGGGGCCCAAGATACGCAGTATTTT.